The 5 T cell receptor beta chains below all came from one sample that was sequenced in a study of cytomegalovirus exposure and HLA in healthy donors. In the PCR, 60 Vbeta and 13 Jbeta primers were used. TCRdb keeps only in-frame clones here, not all; method: immunoSEQ multiplex PCR. There are approximately 220,000 clones in the sample; around three quarters occur only once, and 15% to 17% lies in the top ten. Sequencing was done on a sample of PBMCs. These receptors were collected from a man between 35 and 55 years old in good health and CMV-seronegative.

The chain has TRBV10-3 and TRBJ1-5, with 10 bases matching TRBD1. The CDR3 covers 15 residues. V trimming: 8 bases; J trimming: 2 bases; junction bases outside the gene matches: 6. Germline V CDR1 and CDR2: ENHRY, SYGVKD. CDR3 region: CAIGGQGGRNQPQHF. In DNA, the CDR3 is TGTGCCATCGGAGGACAGGGGGGACGCAATCAGCCCCAGCATTTT.

The V gene is TRBV5-4, the J gene TRBJ1-3; D is ambiguous. Per germline, CDR1 SGHNT and CDR2 YYREEE (reference sequence). The CDR3 runs 14 residues. V was pared by 4 bases and J by 4 bases, with 12 bases between. CDR3 nucleotides: TGTGCCAGCAGCCCGGAGGCCGCCGGAAACACCATATATTTT. It codes for CASSPEAAGNTIYF.

The V call is TRBV7-8, the J call TRBJ1-4; possibly TRBD1 for D (6 bases). Germline V gives CDR1 SGHVS, CDR2 FQNEAQ. CDR3 length equals 14 residues. V lost 5 bases, J lost 3 bases, and 10 bases lay in between. CDR3 in DNA: TGTGCCAGCAGCGCGGGGGCCCCTAATGAAAAACTGTTTTTT. It yields the protein CASSAGAPNEKLFF.

The chain carries TRBV5-1 and TRBJ1-2; D remains unclear. The V gene's germline CDR1 is SGHRS and CDR2 YFSETQ. The V and J ends lost 4 bases and 8 bases respectively, with 21 bases between them. The CDR3 is 15 amino acids. CDR3 region: CASSPSPGSISGYTF. CDR3 coding DNA: TGCGCCAGCAGCCCCTCCCCGGGATCGATCAGCGGCTACACCTTC.

In this sample, this clone turned up once. V usage is TRBV28 and J usage is TRBJ1-5; 7 bases map to TRBD1. J lost 0 bases, V lost 6 bases, and 5 bases had no gene match. This CDR3 has 15 amino acids. Per germline, CDR1 MDHEN and CDR2 SYDVKM. CDR3 in amino acids: CASSSGQISNQPQHF. CDR3 DNA sequence: TGTGCCAGCAGCTCGGGACAGATTAGCAATCAGCCCCAGCATTTT.